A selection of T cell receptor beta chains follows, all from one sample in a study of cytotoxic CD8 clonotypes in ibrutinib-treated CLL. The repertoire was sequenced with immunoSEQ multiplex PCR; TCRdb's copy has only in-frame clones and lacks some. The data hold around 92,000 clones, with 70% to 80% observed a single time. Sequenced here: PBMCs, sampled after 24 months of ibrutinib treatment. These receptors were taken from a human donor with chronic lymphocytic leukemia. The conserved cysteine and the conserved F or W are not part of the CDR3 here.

CDR3aa: ASSFSASGRTDTQY; v_gene: TRBV11-1; j_gene: TRBJ2-3
CDR3aa: ASSQGAGGPFNEQF; v_gene: TRBV4-2; j_gene: TRBJ2-1
CDR3aa: ASRSRVDTQY; v_gene: TRBV27; j_gene: TRBJ2-3
CDR3aa: ASSMRTGQNTGELF; v_gene: TRBV19; j_gene: TRBJ2-2
CDR3aa: ASREQGAPSYEQY; v_gene: TRBV6-1; j_gene: TRBJ2-7
CDR3aa: ASRPLERGETQY; v_gene: TRBV5-1; j_gene: TRBJ2-5
CDR3aa: ASSLVGTPTNEKLF; v_gene: TRBV5-1; j_gene: TRBJ1-4
CDR3aa: ASSAGGFLDTEAF; v_gene: TRBV7-9; j_gene: TRBJ1-1
CDR3aa: ATSGTGTTYEQY; v_gene: TRBV15; j_gene: TRBJ2-7
CDR3aa: ASGGDSNSYNEQF; v_gene: TRBV6-1; j_gene: TRBJ2-1
CDR3aa: ASSPGGRQPQH; v_gene: TRBV28; j_gene: TRBJ1-5
CDR3aa: ASSLDTGPAYEQY; v_gene: TRBV11-3; j_gene: TRBJ2-7
CDR3aa: ASSAGQGGRDEKLF; v_gene: TRBV18; j_gene: TRBJ1-4
CDR3aa: TSSHPNRGPNEKLF; v_gene: TRBV1; j_gene: TRBJ1-4
CDR3aa: AWKGSGVWGNQPQH; v_gene: TRBV30; j_gene: TRBJ1-5
CDR3aa: ASRTTGGIYEQY; v_gene: TRBV19; j_gene: TRBJ2-7
CDR3aa: ASSLRDTPHTQY; v_gene: TRBV5-6; j_gene: TRBJ2-3
CDR3aa: ASSLGTRGPTDTQY; v_gene: TRBV11-2; j_gene: TRBJ2-3
CDR3aa: ASRTVYSGNTIY; v_gene: TRBV6-1; j_gene: TRBJ1-3
CDR3aa: ASSLSIGSETQY; v_gene: TRBV27; j_gene: TRBJ2-5
CDR3aa: ASSISLTGGNTEAF; v_gene: TRBV19; j_gene: TRBJ1-1